The entry that follows covers one T cell receptor (beta chain) sequence. Germline CDR1 is MNHEY and CDR2 is SMNVEV (reference sequence). The CDR3 is 12 residues long. Trimming shortened V by 8 bases and J by 0 bases, and 7 bases separated the two germline ends. This entry comes from a study of T cell changes during pregnancy in multiple sclerosis. Profiling relied on immunoSEQ multiplex PCR, and the TCRdb table lists in-frame clones only, not all of them. The table shows more than 55,000 clones, with around 92% occurring only once. Sample: peripheral blood, taken after pregnancy. The gene calls are TRBV27 and TRBJ2-5, with D maybe TRBD1 (6 bases). The sequence derives from a female donor in good health, enrolled as a control in a pregnancy study. Here the CDR3 reads CASGTNQETQYF. As DNA, the CDR3 is TGTGCCAGCGGGACAAACCAAGAGACCCAGTACTTC.